A selection of T cell receptor beta chains follows, all from one sample in a study of beta chain features in type 1 diabetes. Sequencing used immunoSEQ multiplex PCR; TCRdb keeps in-frame clones, though not all of them. The sample has around 240,000 clones; roughly two thirds are singletons. Input material: naive CD4+ T cells from blood. These receptors were obtained from a man aged 25 to 40 in good health. Both conserved end residues are part of each CDR3. The order of the fields is V gene, clone size, J gene, D gene, CDR3 protein, CDR3 DNA. A D gene is named only where the DNA matches it firmly. Where a row states a size, it is once, few, many or the class of an expanded clone; other rows omit it.

TRBV7-6,NA,TRBJ1-4,NA,CASSLGLSSSDKLFF,TGTGCCAGCAGCTTAGGTCTCTCGTCTTCGGATAAACTGTTTTTT
TRBV29-1,NA,TRBJ2-7,TRBD1,CSVGKTGVRSYEQYF,TGCAGCGTTGGCAAGACAGGGGTCCGCTCCTACGAGCAGTACTTC
TRBV9,once,TRBJ1-2,NA,CASSARSARDYGYTF,TGTGCCAGCAGCGCTCGAAGCGCCCGAGACTATGGCTACACCTTC
TRBV2,NA,TRBJ2-1,NA,CASSPLESSYNEQFF,TGTGCCAGCAGTCCACTAGAGAGCTCCTACAATGAGCAGTTCTTC
TRBV7-9,NA,TRBJ1-1,NA,CASSPLSYTEAFF,TGTGCCAGCAGCCCGCTTAGTTACACTGAAGCTTTCTTT
TRBV20-1,NA,TRBJ2-2,NA,CSVPRTGELFF,TGCAGTGTACCCCGCACCGGGGAGCTGTTTTTT
TRBV4-2,NA,TRBJ2-7,NA,CASSRTGREYEQYF,TGTGCCAGCAGCCGAACCGGACGAGAATACGAGCAGTACTTC
TRBV7-9,NA,TRBJ2-3,NA,CASSLPAPWADTQYF,TGTGCCAGCAGCTTACCAGCGCCCTGGGCAGATACGCAGTATTTT
TRBV6-6,NA,TRBJ1-1,NA,CASSYAHTTEAFF,TGTGCCAGCAGTTACGCTCACACTACTGAAGCTTTCTTT
TRBV30,NA,TRBJ2-6,NA,CAWRVAGANVLTF,TGTGCCTGGAGAGTGGCCGGGGCCAACGTCCTGACTTTC
TRBV9,NA,TRBJ2-7,TRBD2,CASSLTSGSIYEQYF,TGTGCCAGCAGCCTCACTAGCGGGAGTATATACGAGCAGTACTTC
TRBV30,NA,TRBJ1-1,NA,CAWKSRVGNTEAFF,TGTGCCTGGAAGAGTCGGGTCGGGAACACTGAAGCTTTCTTT
TRBV7-9,NA,TRBJ1-2,NA,CASSLGTGYGYTF,TGTGCCAGCAGCTTAGGGACGGGCTATGGCTACACCTTC
TRBV18,NA,TRBJ2-1,NA,CASSPPTGSSYNEQFF,TGTGCCAGCTCACCACCGACCGGGAGCTCCTACAATGAGCAGTTCTTC
TRBV29-1,NA,TRBJ2-7,NA,CSAYGYLSYEQYF,TGCAGCGCCTACGGATACCTCTCCTACGAGCAGTACTTC
TRBV27,few,TRBJ2-1,TRBD2,CASSLLADYNEQFF,TGTGCCAGCAGTTTACTAGCGGACTACAATGAGCAGTTCTTC
TRBV4-3,NA,TRBJ2-1,TRBD2,CASSHMVLAGDNEQFF,TGCGCCAGCAGCCACATGGTACTAGCGGGGGATAATGAGCAGTTCTTC
TRBV7-9,NA,TRBJ2-7,NA,CASSLTAAGEQYF,TGTGCCAGCAGCTTAACGGCAGCTGGCGAGCAGTACTTC
TRBV18,NA,TRBJ2-1,TRBD1,CASSGGQYNEQFF,TGTGCCAGCTCAGGGGGACAGTACAATGAGCAGTTCTTC
TRBV7-9,NA,TRBJ2-5,NA,CASSPRETQYF,TGTGCCAGCAGCCCTCGGGAGACCCAGTACTTC
TRBV10-2,NA,TRBJ2-3,NA,CASRTYATSTDTQYF,TGCGCCAGCAGGACCTACGCTACCAGCACAGATACGCAGTATTTT
TRBV5-4,NA,TRBJ2-5,TRBD1,CASSLVGTEETQYF,TGTGCCAGCAGCTTGGTAGGGACAGAAGAGACCCAGTACTTC
TRBV30,NA,TRBJ2-1,TRBD2,CAWRRTSGRTYNEQFF,TGTGCCTGGAGGAGGACTAGCGGGCGAACCTACAATGAGCAGTTCTTC
TRBV5-6,NA,TRBJ2-5,NA,CASSLSIQETQYF,TGTGCCAGCAGCTTGTCTATCCAAGAGACCCAGTACTTC
TRBV7-9,NA,TRBJ2-1,NA,CGISGARNEQFF,TGTGGAATTTCGGGGGCGAGGAATGAGCAGTTCTTC
TRBV5-1,NA,TRBJ2-3,TRBD2,CASSLTSGFIDTQYF,TGCGCCAGCAGCTTGACTAGCGGGTTTATAGATACGCAGTATTTT
TRBV5-4,NA,TRBJ1-2,TRBD1,CASSLALGTGGYGYTF,TGTGCCAGCAGCTTGGCCTTGGGGACAGGAGGCTATGGCTACACCTTC
TRBV4-1,NA,TRBJ2-7,TRBD2,CASSQEEGLAFHEQYF,TGCGCCAGCAGCCAAGAGGAGGGACTAGCATTCCACGAGCAGTACTTC
TRBV20-1,NA,TRBJ2-1,NA,CSATDSEQFF,TGCAGTGCTACAGACTCTGAGCAGTTCTTC
TRBV23-1,NA,TRBJ1-1,TRBD1,CASTHRGVRTEAFF,TGCGCCAGCACCCACAGGGGCGTACGCACTGAAGCTTTCTTT
TRBV7-9,NA,TRBJ2-7,NA,CASSIGSHYEQYF,TGTGCCAGCAGCATTGGGTCCCACTACGAGCAGTACTTC
TRBV5-1,NA,TRBJ1-1,NA,CASSLGSPSEAFF,TGCGCCAGCAGCTTGGGTTCACCCAGTGAAGCTTTCTTT
TRBV30,once,TRBJ1-5,NA,CACSTGGGQPQHF,TGTGCCTGTAGTACGGGAGGCGGTCAGCCCCAGCATTTT
TRBV4-1,few,TRBJ1-4,NA,CASSPTIASSKLFF,TGCGCCAGCAGCCCTACCATCGCAAGTTCAAAACTGTTTTTT
TRBV18,NA,TRBJ1-2,NA,CASSPGATVTF,TGTGCCAGCTCACCTGGGGCAACGGTAACCTTC
TRBV28,NA,TRBJ2-4,NA,CASIGPTPGKNIQYF,TGTGCCAGCATCGGACCTACGCCAGGCAAAAACATTCAGTACTTC
TRBV25-1,NA,TRBJ1-2,NA,CASNRDNYGYTF,TGTGCCAGCAATCGGGATAACTATGGCTACACCTTC